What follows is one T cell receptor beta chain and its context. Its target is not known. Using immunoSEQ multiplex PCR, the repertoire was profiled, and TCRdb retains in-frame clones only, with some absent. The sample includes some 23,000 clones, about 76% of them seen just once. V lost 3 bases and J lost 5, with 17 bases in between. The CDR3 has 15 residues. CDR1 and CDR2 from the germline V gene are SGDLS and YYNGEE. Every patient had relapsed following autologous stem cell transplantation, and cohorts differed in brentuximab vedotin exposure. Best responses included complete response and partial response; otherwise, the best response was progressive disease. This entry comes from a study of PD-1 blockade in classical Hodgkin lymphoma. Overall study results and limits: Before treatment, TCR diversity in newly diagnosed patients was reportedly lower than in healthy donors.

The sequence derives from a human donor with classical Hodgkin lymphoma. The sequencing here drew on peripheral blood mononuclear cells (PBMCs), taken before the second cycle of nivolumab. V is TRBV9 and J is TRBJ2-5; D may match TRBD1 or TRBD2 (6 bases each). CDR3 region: CASSARGQEPETQYF. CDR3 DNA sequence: TGTGCCAGCAGCGCCCGGGGGCAGGAGCCCGAGACCCAGTACTTC.